Listed below are T cell receptor beta chains from one sample, sequenced in a study of early T cells in non-severe SARS-CoV-2 infection. From the 5' RACE reads, TCRdb called clonotypes with MiXCR, one entry per CDR3 protein. The sample includes fewer than 85,000 distinct CDR3 sequences, more than 14% of them seen just once. The sequencing used whole blood, collected at baseline. These receptors originate from an adult who was a healthcare worker with PCR-confirmed SARS-CoV-2 infection or an uninfected control (not recorded which). Both conserved end residues are part of each CDR3. Fields, in order: V gene, D gene, clone size, J gene, CDR3 protein, CDR3 DNA. The D gene is left open where the match is weak. Clone size appears in some rows only: once, few, many, or a class for an expanded clone.

TRBV7-6	NA	few	TRBJ2-7	CASSTPSGEQYF	TGTGCCAGCAGCACCCCCTCGGGGGAGCAGTACTTC
TRBV28	NA	NA	TRBJ2-7	CASSLSDRLSYEQYF	TGTGCCAGCAGTTTATCAGACAGGCTATCCTACGAGCAGTACTTC
TRBV6-2/TRBV6-3	NA	NA	TRBJ2-3	CASRSRGKGSTDTQYF	TGTGCCAGCAGAAGCCGGGGCAAGGGAAGCACAGATACGCAGTATTTT
TRBV7-3	TRBD1	many	TRBJ2-1	CASSRLGGLYNEQFF	TGTGCCAGCAGCCGCTTAGGGGGCCTCTACAATGAGCAGTTCTTC
TRBV2	NA	NA	TRBJ2-5	CASELASYQETQYF	TGTGCCAGCGAACTAGCCTCGTACCAAGAGACCCAGTACTTC
TRBV30	NA	many	TRBJ1-1	CAWTLGTMNTEAFF	TGTGCCTGGACCCTGGGAACAATGAACACTGAAGCTTTCTTT
TRBV24-1	TRBD2	NA	TRBJ2-1	CATSPAGGYNEQFF	TGTGCCACCAGTCCCGCGGGAGGATACAATGAGCAGTTCTTC
TRBV28	TRBD1	few	TRBJ2-1	CASSPGQVDYNEQFF	TGTGCCAGCAGTCCGGGACAGGTTGACTACAATGAGCAGTTCTTC
TRBV28	TRBD1	few	TRBJ2-3	CASRGTGSPDTQYF	TGTGCCAGCCGAGGGACAGGTAGCCCAGATACGCAGTATTTT
TRBV27	NA	NA	TRBJ2-1	CASSLSEDNEQFF	TGTGCCAGCAGTTTAAGCGAAGACAATGAGCAGTTCTTC
TRBV29-1	NA	many	TRBJ2-2	CSVERQRPGELFF	TGCAGCGTTGAGAGACAGAGACCCGGGGAGCTGTTTTTT
TRBV24-1	TRBD1	NA	TRBJ2-3	CATSADRGTDTQYF	TGTGCCACCAGTGCGGACAGGGGCACAGATACGCAGTATTTT
TRBV7-2	NA	NA	TRBJ1-3	CASSPATEGTGNTIYF	TGTGCCAGCAGCCCCGCTACCGAGGGCACTGGAAACACCATATATTTT
TRBV30	NA	NA	TRBJ2-1	CAWSLVYNEQFF	TGTGCCTGGAGTCTGGTATACAATGAGCAGTTCTTC
TRBV12-3/TRBV12-4	NA	few	TRBJ1-2	CASSFRQNYGYTF	TGTGCCAGCAGTTTTAGGCAGAACTATGGCTACACCTTC
TRBV19	NA	few	TRBJ1-2	CASSINAGDYGYTF	TGTGCCAGTAGTATTAACGCAGGGGACTATGGCTACACCTTC
TRBV7-6	NA	once	TRBJ2-2	CASSLAQGTNTGELFF	TGTGCCAGCAGCTTAGCACAGGGAACGAACACCGGGGAGCTGTTTTTT
TRBV20-1	TRBD1	NA	TRBJ1-5	CSARRGTGDQEEPQHF	TGCAGTGCCCGCAGGGGGACAGGGGACCAGGAGGAGCCCCAGCATTTT
TRBV20-1	NA	once	TRBJ2-5	CSAEPGFGTQYF	TGCAGTGCCGAGCCTGGCTTTGGGACCCAGTACTTC
TRBV4-1	TRBD2	few	TRBJ2-1	CASSQDGGGYNEQFF	TGCGCCAGCAGCCAAGACGGCGGGGGCTACAATGAGCAGTTCTTC
TRBV28	TRBD1	few	TRBJ1-2	CASISGGPNYGYTF	TGTGCCAGCATCTCAGGGGGTCCTAACTATGGCTACACCTTC
TRBV7-9	NA	few	TRBJ2-3	CASSLGSGVSTDTQYF	TGTGCCAGCAGCTTAGGTTCGGGAGTCAGCACAGATACGCAGTATTTT
TRBV11-2	NA	NA	TRBJ2-5	CASSPRDLFQETQYF	TGTGCCAGCAGCCCACGGGATCTTTTCCAAGAGACCCAGTACTTC
TRBV9	NA	NA	TRBJ2-7	CASSYTGTPYEQYF	TGTGCCAGCAGCTACACAGGAACCCCCTACGAGCAGTACTTC
TRBV7-9	NA	many	TRBJ2-4	CASSLVAGLDIQYF	TGTGCCAGCAGCTTAGTGGCAGGGTTGGACATTCAGTACTTC
TRBV24-1	TRBD1	NA	TRBJ2-2	CATSAGQGVTGELFF	TGTGCCACCAGTGCGGGACAGGGAGTCACCGGGGAGCTGTTTTTT
TRBV12-3/TRBV12-4	TRBD1	NA	TRBJ2-7	CASSNRTGGYEQYF	TGTGCCAGCAGTAACCGGACAGGGGGTTACGAGCAGTACTTC
TRBV7-6	TRBD2	NA	TRBJ2-1	CASSYLAGEYDEQFF	TGTGCCAGCAGCTATCTAGCGGGAGAATATGATGAGCAGTTCTTC
TRBV20-1	NA	few	TRBJ1-1	CSARVPGKNTEAFF	TGCAGTGCTAGAGTTCCGGGAAAGAACACTGAAGCTTTCTTT
TRBV3-1	NA	many	TRBJ2-7	CASSTWRDGSYEQYF	TGTGCCAGCTCCACCTGGCGGGACGGGTCGTACGAGCAGTACTTC
TRBV20-1	NA	few	TRBJ1-2	CSARVGGEVVSYTF	TGCAGTGCTAGAGTAGGCGGAGAGGTCGTAAGCTACACCTTC
TRBV5-1	NA	few	TRBJ2-2	CASSLPIGTGELFF	TGCGCCAGCAGCCTTCCGATTGGCACCGGGGAGCTGTTTTTT
TRBV20-1	NA	NA	TRBJ1-2	CSATGDYSYGYTF	TGCAGTGCTACAGGAGATTACTCCTATGGCTACACCTTC
TRBV7-9	TRBD2	few	TRBJ2-1	CASMSGLAYNEQFF	TGTGCCAGCATGAGTGGACTAGCATACAATGAGCAGTTCTTC
TRBV7-3	NA	many	TRBJ2-1	CASSLPGPLGNEQFF	TGTGCCAGCAGCTTACCGGGACCCCTCGGCAATGAGCAGTTCTTC
TRBV21-1	NA	NA	TRBJ2-1	CASSKRGWDPSNEQFF	TGTGCCAGCAGCAAACGGGGCTGGGACCCGAGCAATGAGCAGTTCTTC
TRBV29-1	NA	NA	TRBJ2-7	CSVVLQSEQYF	TGCAGCGTTGTCTTACAATCCGAGCAGTACTTC
TRBV5-5	NA	NA	TRBJ1-2	CASSTGFGYTF	TGTGCCAGCAGTACAGGGTTTGGCTACACCTTC
TRBV10-1	TRBD2	NA	TRBJ2-3	CASSPGLAASTDTQYF	TGCGCCAGCAGCCCCGGACTAGCCGCTAGCACAGATACGCAGTATTTT
TRBV12-5	NA	many	TRBJ2-3	CASGYSESTDTQYF	TGTGCTAGTGGGTACTCGGAGAGCACAGATACGCAGTATTTT
TRBV29-1	TRBD2	few	TRBJ2-1	CSVVGGRGVDEQFF	TGCAGCGTTGTAGGCGGGAGAGGGGTGGATGAGCAGTTCTTC
TRBV11-2	NA	few	TRBJ2-5	CASSLDRQETQYF	TGTGCCAGCAGCTTAGACAGACAAGAGACCCAGTACTTC
TRBV7-9	TRBD1	NA	TRBJ1-5	CASGQGDQPQHF	TGTGCCAGCGGACAGGGAGATCAGCCCCAGCATTTT
TRBV7-6	NA	many	TRBJ2-2	CASSLAQNTGELFF	TGTGCCAGCAGCTTAGCCCAGAACACCGGGGAGCTGTTTTTT